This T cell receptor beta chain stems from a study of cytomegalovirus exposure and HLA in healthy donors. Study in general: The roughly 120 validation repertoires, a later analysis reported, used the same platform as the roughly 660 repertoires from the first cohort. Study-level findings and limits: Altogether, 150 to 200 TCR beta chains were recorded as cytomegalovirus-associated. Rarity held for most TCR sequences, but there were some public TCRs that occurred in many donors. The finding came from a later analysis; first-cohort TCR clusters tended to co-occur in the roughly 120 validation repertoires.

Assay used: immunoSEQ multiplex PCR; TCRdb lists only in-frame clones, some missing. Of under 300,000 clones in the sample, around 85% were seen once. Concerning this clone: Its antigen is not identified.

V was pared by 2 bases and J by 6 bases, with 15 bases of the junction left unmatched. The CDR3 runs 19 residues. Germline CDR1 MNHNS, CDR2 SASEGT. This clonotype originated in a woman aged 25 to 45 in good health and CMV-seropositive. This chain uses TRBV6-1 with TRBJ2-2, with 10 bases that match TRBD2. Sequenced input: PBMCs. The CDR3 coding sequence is TGTGCCAGCAGTGAAAAGGCCGCAGCGGGAGGGGGAGCGCCCGGGGAGCTGTTTTTT. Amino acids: CASSEKAAAGGGAPGELFF.